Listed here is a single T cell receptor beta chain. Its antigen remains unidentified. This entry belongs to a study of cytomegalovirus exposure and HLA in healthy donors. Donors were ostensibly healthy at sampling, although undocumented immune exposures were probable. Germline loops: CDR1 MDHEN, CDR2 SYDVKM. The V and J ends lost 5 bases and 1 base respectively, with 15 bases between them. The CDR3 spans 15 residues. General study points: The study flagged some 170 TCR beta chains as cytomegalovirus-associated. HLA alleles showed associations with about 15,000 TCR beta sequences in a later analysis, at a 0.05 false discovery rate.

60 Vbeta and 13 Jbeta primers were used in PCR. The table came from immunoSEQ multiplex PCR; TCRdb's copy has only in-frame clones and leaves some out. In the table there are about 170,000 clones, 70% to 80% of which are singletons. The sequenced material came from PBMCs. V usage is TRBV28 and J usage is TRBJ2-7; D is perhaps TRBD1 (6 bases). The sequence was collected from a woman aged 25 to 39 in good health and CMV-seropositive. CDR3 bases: TGTGCCAGCAGTCCCCCCTGGGGGCTTTCCTACGAGCAGTACTTC. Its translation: CASSPPWGLSYEQYF.